This T cell receptor (beta chain) was observed in a study of early T cells in non-severe SARS-CoV-2 infection. Study-wide context: Chains were unpaired, as sequencing was done on bulk RNA from unsorted whole blood.

Study outcomes and limitations: A preference for anti-spike CD8 responses marked VDJdb matching, which missed private and CD4 specificities.

Comments on this clonotype: As yet, its antigen is unknown.

The protocol attached unique molecular identifiers to individual cDNA molecules. Each CDR3 protein gets one entry after TCRdb re-called the 5' RACE reads with MiXCR. This table has 35,000 to 50,000 distinct CDR3 sequences, about 25% appearing once. CDR3 length: 15 amino acids. The junction had 7 bases not matched to a gene; V was cut back by 6 bases and J by 7 bases. Germline CDR1 is SGHTA and CDR2 is FQGNSA. This rearrangement joins TRBV7-2 to TRBJ2-2, with 11 bases fitting TRBD2. The input for sequencing was whole blood, taken at baseline. The TCR sequence derives from an adult who was a healthcare worker with PCR-confirmed SARS-CoV-2 infection or an uninfected control (not recorded which). The CDR3 DNA reads TGTGCCAGCAGTCGCGGGCTAGCGGGGGGCGGGGAGCTGTTTTTT. Protein product: CASSRGLAGGGELFF.